This passage covers 32 T cell receptor beta chains from one sample sequenced in a study of sequential checkpoint blockade in melanoma (dated by TCRdb to the late 2010s). To prepare the library, the immunoSEQ multiplex PCR assay was applied. TCRdb holds this immuneACCESS table with in-frame rearrangements only. Some clones are missing; in checked studies, unresolved V genes explain under half, and the rest has no known cause. Recorded for this sample are tens of thousands of clones; 80% to 90% of them occurred a single time. Jointly, the top ten make up roughly an eighth of the sample. The intended sense of this specimen's treatment or condition label: randomized to nivolumab then ipilimumab (arm A) or the reverse (arm B). Material: CD8+ T cells sorted from blood (inferred from file names), obtained from a patient given nivolumab and ipilimumab in sequence. These receptors all come from a human donor with melanoma.

The chain is built from TRBV10-2 and TRBJ1-2; TRBD1 might be the D (5 bases). Germline CDR1 and CDR2: WSHSY and SAAADI. CDR3 length equals 14 residues. V was shortened by 3 bases and J by 7 bases, with 15 bases between the two germline ends. As DNA, the CDR3 is TGCGCCAGCAGTGACGCGGCAGGGTTTAGTGGCTACACCTTC. It specifies CASSDAAGFSGYTF.

The V and J genes are TRBV11-2 and TRBJ1-4; 11 bases align to TRBD1. Germline trimming cut 5 bases from V and 1 base from J; bases unmatched to any gene: 6. This CDR3 comprises 17 residues. Germline values: CDR1 SGHAT, CDR2 FQNNGV. The CDR3 protein is CASSPGQGALTNEKLFF. CDR3 nucleotides: TGTGCCAGCAGCCCTGGACAGGGGGCTTTAACTAATGAAAAACTGTTTTTT.

This sequence joins TRBV2 and TRBJ2-7; 12 nucleotides align to TRBD2. V was pared by 5 bases and J by 3 bases, with 5 bases of the junction left unmatched. The CDR3 consists of 15 residues. Germline-derived CDR1 and CDR2 are SNHLY and FYNNEI. This CDR3 is CASSTTSGSIYEQYF. Written as DNA, the CDR3 is TGTGCCAGCAGTACGACTAGCGGGAGTATCTACGAGCAGTACTTC.

CDR3 sequence (DNA): TGTGCCAGTAGTTGGACAGGGGATGGCTACACCTTC. Amino acid sequence: CASSWTGDGYTF. The chain employs TRBV19 and TRBJ1-2; 9 bases fit TRBD1. V trimming: 5 bases; J trimming: 6 bases; junction bases outside the gene matches: 1. The germline CDR1 and CDR2 sequences are LNHDA and SQIVND (reference sequence). This CDR3 is built from 12 residues.

The rearrangement joins TRBV10-2 to TRBJ1-5; 9 nucleotides match TRBD1. Germline lookup yields CDR1 WSHSY and CDR2 SAAADI. This CDR3 is 16 amino acids long. V shed 2 bases, J shed 1 base, and the junction held 3 bases outside the gene matches. CDR3: CASSEGTGPSNQPQHF. CDR3 sequence (DNA): TGCGCCAGCAGTGAGGGGACAGGGCCCAGCAATCAGCCCCAGCATTTT.

The chain uses TRBV7-6 and TRBJ2-7, with D maybe TRBD2 (5 bases). V was shortened by 3 bases and J by 6 bases, with 12 bases between the two germline ends. This CDR3 contains 13 residues. CDR1 SGHVS and CDR2 FNYEAQ come from the germline V gene. The CDR3 spells CASSFPGSSEQYF. In DNA, the CDR3 is TGTGCCAGCAGCTTTCCGGGAAGCTCCGAGCAGTACTTC.

Here the CDR3 DNA reads TGTGCCAGCAGTCTAGGGGGAGCCTACAATGAGCAGTTCTTC. Translated: CASSLGGAYNEQFF. The chain links TRBV25-1 to TRBJ2-1, with a possible D match to TRBD1 (6 bases). V shed 5 bases and J shed 2 bases, with 10 bases lying between them. The CDR3 runs to 14 residues. CDR1 MGHDK and CDR2 SYGVNS come from the germline V gene.

The table lists this clone with a count of one. The rearrangement uses TRBV5-1 and TRBJ2-3; D is perhaps TRBD2 (6 bases). Germline values: CDR1 SGHRS, CDR2 YFSETQ. The CDR3 is made up of 15 amino acids. V was trimmed by 0 bases and J by 4 bases, leaving 12 bases between them. CDR3 sequence (DNA): TGCGCCAGCAGCTTGGCCCCAGCGGGCTCAGATACGCAGTATTTT. Its translation: CASSLAPAGSDTQYF.

V and J are TRBV5-8 and TRBJ1-1; 8 nucleotides match TRBD1. The CDR3 sequence is 13 residues long. Germline-derived CDR1 and CDR2 are SGHTS and YDEGEE. V shed 0 bases, J shed 6 bases, and the junction held 1 base outside the gene matches. This CDR3 reads CASSLEQGAEAFF. The DNA for the CDR3 is TGTGCCAGCAGCTTGGAACAGGGGGCTGAAGCTTTCTTT.

The rearrangement joins TRBV25-1 to TRBJ1-6, with D possibly matching TRBD1 (5 bases). The V end lost 3 bases, the J end lost 9 bases, and 9 bases lay between the germline ends. The CDR3 extends over 13 amino acids. Germline V lookup: CDR1 MGHDK, CDR2 SYGVNS. Written as DNA, the CDR3 is TGTGCCAGCAGTGAGATGGGGGGTTCACCCCTCCACTTT. Its protein product is CASSEMGGSPLHF.

The chain carries TRBV7-2 and TRBJ2-7; 13 nucleotides align to TRBD2. The CDR3 sequence is 15 residues long. Germline values: CDR1 SGHTA, CDR2 FQGNSA. V lost 3 bases, J lost 2 bases, and 1 base stayed unmatched. This CDR3 reads CASSLGLAGPYEQYV. CDR3 nucleotide sequence: TGTGCCAGCAGCTTGGGACTAGCGGGACCCTACGAGCAGTACGTC.

The chain joins TRBV7-3 to TRBJ2-7, with 9 bases fitting TRBD2. The CDR3 extends over 19 amino acids. V lost 2 bases to trimming and J lost 4 bases; unmatched junction nucleotides: 18. Germline V gene data show CDR1 as SGHTA and CDR2 as FQGTGA. CDR3 nucleotides: TGTGCCAGCAGCTTAGTGGGGCCCCCGCCAGGCGGGAGGGCGTACGAGCAGTACTTC. Its translation: CASSLVGPPPGGRAYEQYF.

This clone was detected only a few times. This sequence joins TRBV6-5 and TRBJ2-1; tentative D call: TRBD2 (6 bases). Trimming removed 5 bases from V and 13 bases from J, with 15 bases in between. Germline V gene data show CDR1 as MNHEY and CDR2 as SVGAGI. CDR3 length: 12 residues. The chain's CDR3 is CASSDPGGTQFF. The CDR3 DNA reads TGTGCCAGCAGTGACCCTGGGGGGACTCAGTTCTTC.

CDR3 sequence: CASSIAQGTYEQYF. Here the CDR3 DNA reads TGTGCCAGTAGTATAGCCCAGGGCACCTACGAGCAGTACTTC. The V call is TRBV19, the J call TRBJ2-7, with D perhaps TRBD1 (5 bases). Germline V gene sequence: CDR1 LNHDA, CDR2 SQIVND (reference sequence). The V end lost 1 base, the J end lost 2 bases, and 9 bases lay between the germline ends. The CDR3 consists of 14 residues.

V gene TRBV4-2 combines with J gene TRBJ2-5, with a tentative D call TRBD2 (6 bases). CDR1 and CDR2 from the germline V gene are LGHNA and YNFKEQ. The length of the CDR3 is 14 residues. V shed 1 base and J shed 5 bases, with 11 bases lying between them. The CDR3 DNA sequence: TGTGCCAGCAGCCAAGGGACTAACGCGGAGACCCAGTACTTC. Its translation: CASSQGTNAETQYF.

The chain combines TRBV7-9 with TRBJ2-5; D gene ambiguous. V lost 1 base to trimming and J lost 5 bases, with 11 bases between them. This CDR3 comprises 14 residues. Germline assignment: CDR1 SEHNR and CDR2 FQNEAQ (reference sequence). DNA for the CDR3: TGTGCCAGCAGCTTAGACGAGGATGGGGAGACCCAGTACTTC. Protein sequence: CASSLDEDGETQYF.

V is TRBV7-9 and J is TRBJ2-3; 11 nucleotides agree with TRBD1. This CDR3 spans 16 amino acids. Trimming removed 3 bases from V and 1 base from J; junction bases left unmatched: 3. Germline lookup yields CDR1 SEHNR and CDR2 FQNEAQ (reference sequence). CDR3 nucleotides: TGTGCCAGCAGCTTCCGGACAGGGGGCCGCACAGATACGCAGTATTTT. This sequence encodes CASSFRTGGRTDTQYF.

The genes are TRBV5-6 and TRBJ2-1, with TRBD1 identical over 9 bases. The V and J ends lost 2 bases and 4 bases, in that order; junction bases with no gene match: 10. CDR1 and CDR2 (germline): SGHDT, YYEEEE. There are 17 residues in the CDR3. In DNA, the CDR3 is TGTGCCAGCAGCTTTACAACCGGGACAGGGTTTTACAATGAGCAGTTCTTC. Amino acids: CASSFTTGTGFYNEQFF.

This clone was seen only a few times. The V gene is TRBV14, the J gene TRBJ2-1, with D maybe TRBD1 (5 bases). The CDR3 covers 14 residues. From germline, CDR1 is SGHDN and CDR2 FVKESK. V was pared by 0 bases and J by 8 bases, with 11 bases between. In DNA, the CDR3 is TGTGCCAGCAGCCAAGAAGTCAGGGTCGATGAGCAGTTCTTC. Its protein is CASSQEVRVDEQFF.

The chain uses TRBV19 and TRBJ2-1; maybe TRBD2 (6 bases). CDR1 and CDR2 (germline): LNHDA, SQIVND (reference sequence). This CDR3 is built from 15 residues. V was shortened by 5 bases and J by 1 base, with 12 bases between the two germline ends. CDR3 nucleotides: TGTGCCAGTAGTTATAAGCGGGTGTCCTACAATGAGCAGTTCTTC. Translating gives CASSYKRVSYNEQFF.

J is TRBJ1-1 and V is TRBV5-1; TRBD1 is a possible D gene (6 bases). The V gene's germline CDR1 is SGHRS and CDR2 YFSETQ. V lost 2 bases and J lost 0, with 14 bases in between. This CDR3 has 16 residues. Here the CDR3 reads CASSFRPGDMNTEAFF. CDR3 nucleotides: TGCGCCAGCAGCTTCCGGCCCGGGGACATGAACACTGAAGCTTTCTTT.

The J gene is TRBJ1-4, the V gene TRBV7-8; maybe TRBD1 (5 bases). The germline CDR1 and CDR2 sequences are SGHVS and FQNEAQ. V was cut by 5 bases and J by 5 bases, with 15 bases left in between. The CDR3 covers 15 residues. CDR3 region: CASSPLDSVNEKLFF. The CDR3 DNA sequence: TGTGCCAGCAGCCCCCTCGACAGCGTAAATGAAAAACTGTTTTTT. Using reference TRBV7-8 and TRBJ1-4 for the parts outside the CDR3, the full variable domain is GAGVSQSPRYKVAKRGQDVALRCDPISGHVSLFWYQQALGQGPEFLTYFQNEAQLDKSGLPSDRFFAERPEGSVSTLKIQRTQQEDSAVYLCASSPLDSVNEKLFFGSGTQLSVL.

V gene TRBV28 combines with J gene TRBJ2-7; 8 positions match TRBD1. V shed 6 bases, J shed 0 bases, and the junction held 10 bases outside the gene matches. The CDR3 loop spans 16 amino acids. Germline values: CDR1 MDHEN, CDR2 SYDVKM. CDR3 nucleotide sequence: TGTGCCAGCAGCTCCCTGACAGGGGTGCCCTCCTACGAGCAGTACTTC. Translation: CASSSLTGVPSYEQYF.

The rearrangement joins TRBV14 to TRBJ2-5; D is unresolved. Germline assignment: CDR1 SGHDN and CDR2 FVKESK. V was clipped by 0 bases and J by 5 bases, with 10 bases between them. The CDR3 extends over 14 amino acids. This CDR3 reads CASSQELRRETQYF. The CDR3 DNA reads TGTGCCAGCAGCCAAGAACTTCGGCGGGAGACCCAGTACTTC.

V is TRBV27 and J is TRBJ2-7; 7 bases map to TRBD1. CDR1 MNHEY and CDR2 SMNVEV come from the germline V gene (reference sequence). The J segment lost 3 bases and the V segment lost 6 bases, leaving 8 bases of the junction unmatched. The CDR3 length is 14 residues. CDR3 sequence (DNA): TGTGCCAGCAGCTCCGGGACAGAGTTCTACGAGCAGTACTTC. It yields the protein CASSSGTEFYEQYF.

The chain combines TRBV5-1 with TRBJ1-2; D is uncertain. This CDR3 comprises 15 residues. Germline CDR1 is SGHRS and CDR2 is YFSETQ. With 4 bases removed from V and 4 bases from J, the gap between germline ends came to 17 bases. In DNA, the CDR3 is TGCGCCAGCAGCGTGGAAGGGAGTATGGGCTATGGCTACACCTTC. It yields the protein CASSVEGSMGYGYTF.

V and J are TRBV13 and TRBJ2-1; 11 nucleotides line up with TRBD2. Per the germline V gene, CDR1 is PRHDT and CDR2 is FYEKMQ (reference sequence). Trimming removed 5 bases from V and 8 bases from J; junction bases left unmatched: 5. The CDR3 covers 14 residues. The CDR3: CASSQTSGKDEQFF. The CDR3 DNA reads as TGTGCCAGCAGCCAGACTAGCGGGAAGGATGAGCAGTTCTTC.

The V call is TRBV19, the J call TRBJ1-5, with D possibly being TRBD1 (6 bases). The CDR3 consists of 15 residues. Germline V gene data show CDR1 as LNHDA and CDR2 as SQIVND (reference sequence). Trimming removed 2 bases at V and 0 bases at J, with 8 bases between. For the CDR3, the DNA is TGTGCCAGTAGTATAATGGACAGTAGCAATCAGCCCCAGCATTTT. Translation gives CASSIMDSSNQPQHF.

In this sample, this clone turned up once. The gene calls are TRBV9 and TRBJ1-3, with D hard to call. CDR3 size: 14 residues. CDR1 is SGDLS and CDR2 is YYNGEE in the germline V gene. Trimming took 4 bases from V and 7 from J, leaving 15 bases between them. CDR3 nucleotides: TGTGCCAGCAGCCCCCCCTCCGGGGAGAACACCATATATTTT. Translating gives CASSPPSGENTIYF.

The chain joins TRBV6-5 to TRBJ2-1, with 8 bases aligning to TRBD2. CDR3 length: 14 residues. Unmatched junction bases numbered 4, after V lost 6 bases and J lost 3 bases. Germline loops: CDR1 MNHEY, CDR2 SVGAGI. The CDR3 nucleotides read TGTGCCAGCAGCGCGGGAGGTTTCTACAATGAGCAGTTCTTC. Translating it yields CASSAGGFYNEQFF.

The genes are TRBV29-1 and TRBJ1-2, with TRBD1 identical over 7 bases. Germline lookup yields CDR1 SQVTM and CDR2 ANQGSEA. V lost 4 bases to trimming and J lost 4 bases; unmatched junction nucleotides: 6. The CDR3 length is 13 residues. The CDR3 region is CSVVTGPSYGYTF. The CDR3 DNA follows: TGCAGCGTTGTGACAGGGCCAAGCTATGGCTACACCTTC. Drawing the rest from reference TRBV29-1 and TRBJ1-2, the complete variable domain is SAVISQKPSRDICQRGTSLTIQCQVDSQVTMMFWYRQQPGQSLTLIATANQGSEATYESGFVIDKFPISRPNLTFSTLTVSNMSPEDSSIYLCSVVTGPSYGYTFGSGTRLTVV.

This chain connects TRBV18 to TRBJ2-7; 9 bases fit TRBD1. V gave up 3 bases and J gave up 2 bases; unmatched junction bases: 5. Per germline, CDR1 KGHSH and CDR2 LQKENI. CDR3 length: 15 residues. CDR3 nucleotide sequence: TGTGCCAGCTCACCCCGGGACAGGGTCACCTACGAGCAGTACTTC. Translating it yields CASSPRDRVTYEQYF.